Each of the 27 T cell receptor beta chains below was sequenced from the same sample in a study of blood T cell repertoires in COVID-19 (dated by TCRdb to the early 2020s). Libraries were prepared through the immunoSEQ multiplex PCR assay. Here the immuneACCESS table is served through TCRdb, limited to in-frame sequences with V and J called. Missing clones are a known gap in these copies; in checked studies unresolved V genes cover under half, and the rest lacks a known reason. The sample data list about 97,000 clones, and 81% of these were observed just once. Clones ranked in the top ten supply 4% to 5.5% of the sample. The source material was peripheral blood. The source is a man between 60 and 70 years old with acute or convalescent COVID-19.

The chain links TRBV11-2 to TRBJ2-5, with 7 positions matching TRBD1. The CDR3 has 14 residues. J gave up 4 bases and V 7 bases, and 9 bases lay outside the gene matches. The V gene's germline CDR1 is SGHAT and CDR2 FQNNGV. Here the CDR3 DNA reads TGTGCCAGCACCCAACAGGGGACGTCAGAGACCCAGTACTTC. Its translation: CASTQQGTSETQYF.

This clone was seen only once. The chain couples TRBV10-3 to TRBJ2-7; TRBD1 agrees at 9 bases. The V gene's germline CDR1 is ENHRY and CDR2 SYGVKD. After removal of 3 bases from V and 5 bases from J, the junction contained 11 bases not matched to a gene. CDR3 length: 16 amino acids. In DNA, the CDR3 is TGTGCCATCAGTGATAAGTTGGGGACAGGGTACAACGAGCAGTACTTC. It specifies CAISDKLGTGYNEQYF.

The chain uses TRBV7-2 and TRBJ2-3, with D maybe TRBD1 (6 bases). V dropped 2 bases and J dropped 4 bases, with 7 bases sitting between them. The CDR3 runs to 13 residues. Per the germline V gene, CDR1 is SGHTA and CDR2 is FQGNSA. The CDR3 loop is CASSLQGPDTQYF. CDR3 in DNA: TGTGCCAGCAGCTTACAGGGGCCAGATACGCAGTATTTT.

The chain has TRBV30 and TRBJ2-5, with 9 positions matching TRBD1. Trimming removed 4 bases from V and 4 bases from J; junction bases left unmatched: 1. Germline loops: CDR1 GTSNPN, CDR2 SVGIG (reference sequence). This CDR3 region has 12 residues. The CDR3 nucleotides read TGTGCCTGGACGGACAGGGGAGAGACCCAGTACTTC. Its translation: CAWTDRGETQYF.

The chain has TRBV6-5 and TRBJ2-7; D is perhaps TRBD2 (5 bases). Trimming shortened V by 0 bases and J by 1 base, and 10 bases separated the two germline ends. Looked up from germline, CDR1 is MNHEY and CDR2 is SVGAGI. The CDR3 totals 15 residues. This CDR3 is CASSYSYGDSYEQYF. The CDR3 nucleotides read TGTGCCAGCAGTTACTCGTACGGGGATTCCTACGAGCAGTACTTC.

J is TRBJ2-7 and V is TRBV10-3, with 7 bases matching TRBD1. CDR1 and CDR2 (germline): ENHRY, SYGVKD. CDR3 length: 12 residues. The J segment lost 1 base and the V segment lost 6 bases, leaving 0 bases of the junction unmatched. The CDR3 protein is CAIRGQSYEQYF. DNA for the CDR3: TGTGCCATCAGGGGACAGTCCTACGAGCAGTACTTC.

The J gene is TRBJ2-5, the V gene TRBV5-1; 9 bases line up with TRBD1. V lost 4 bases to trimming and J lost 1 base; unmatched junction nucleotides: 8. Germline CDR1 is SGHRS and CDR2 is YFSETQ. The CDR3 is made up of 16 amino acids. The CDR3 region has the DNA TGCGCCAGCAGCCGATCCCCGGGACAGGGCCAAGAGACCCAGTACTTC. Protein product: CASSRSPGQGQETQYF.

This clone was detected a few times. The DNA of the CDR3 is TGTGCCACCAGTGATGGAGCGGGGGGTTTCACAGATACGCAGTATTTT. It translates to CATSDGAGGFTDTQYF. The genes are TRBV24-1 and TRBJ2-3, with 9 bases that match TRBD2. CDR3 length: 16 amino acids. Germline V gene lookup returns CDR1 KGHDR and CDR2 SFDVKD. The ends lost 3 bases at V and 2 bases at J; junction bases unmatched: 5.

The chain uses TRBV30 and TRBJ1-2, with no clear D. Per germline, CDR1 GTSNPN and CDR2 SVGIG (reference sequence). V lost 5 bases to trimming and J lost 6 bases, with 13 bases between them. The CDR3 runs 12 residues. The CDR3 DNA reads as TGTGCCTGGTCTCCGGGAGGGAATGGCTACACCTTC. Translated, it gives CAWSPGGNGYTF.

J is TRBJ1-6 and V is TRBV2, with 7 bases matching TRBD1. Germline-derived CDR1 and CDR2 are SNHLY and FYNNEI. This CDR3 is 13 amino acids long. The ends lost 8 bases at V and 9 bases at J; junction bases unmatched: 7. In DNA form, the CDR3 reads TGTGCCAGCGGAGGAACAGGGGCTTCACCCCTCCACTTT. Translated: CASGGTGASPLHF.

The CDR3 here is CASSFGSGRQETQYF. CDR3 sequence (DNA): TGTGCCAGCAGCTTCGGTAGCGGGAGACAAGAGACCCAGTACTTC. This chain connects TRBV11-2 to TRBJ2-5; TRBD2 matches at 9 bases. The CDR3 has 15 residues. From germline, CDR1 is SGHAT and CDR2 FQNNGV. Trimming at V came to 3 bases and at J to 2 bases, leaving 4 bases not matched to a gene.

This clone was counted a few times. The CDR3 DNA follows: TGTGCCAGTAGGAAGGACAGGGGGCGCGGGGGCAATCAGCCCCAGCATTTT. Its translation is CASRKDRGRGGNQPQHF. The chain has TRBV19 and TRBJ1-5; the match to TRBD1 covers 11 bases. Trimming at V came to 6 bases and at J to 2 bases, leaving 9 bases not matched to a gene. The germline CDR1 and CDR2 sequences are LNHDA and SQIVND (reference sequence). This CDR3 has 17 amino acids.

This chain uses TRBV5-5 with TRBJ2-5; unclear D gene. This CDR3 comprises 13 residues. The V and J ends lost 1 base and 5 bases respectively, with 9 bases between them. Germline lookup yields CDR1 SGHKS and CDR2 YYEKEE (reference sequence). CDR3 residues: CASSLTLRETQYF. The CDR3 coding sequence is TGTGCCAGCAGCTTGACCCTGCGCGAGACCCAGTACTTC.

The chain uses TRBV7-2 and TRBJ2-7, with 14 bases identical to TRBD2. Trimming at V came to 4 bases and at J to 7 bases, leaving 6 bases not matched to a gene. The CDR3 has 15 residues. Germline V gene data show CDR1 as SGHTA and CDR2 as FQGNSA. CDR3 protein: CASSSGLAGVGEQYF. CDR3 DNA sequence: TGTGCCAGCAGCTCGGGACTAGCGGGAGTTGGGGAGCAGTACTTC.

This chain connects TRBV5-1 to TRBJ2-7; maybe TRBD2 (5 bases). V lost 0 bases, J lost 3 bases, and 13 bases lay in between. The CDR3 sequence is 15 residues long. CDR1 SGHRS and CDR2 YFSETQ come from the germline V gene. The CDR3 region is CASSLGTLGGYEQYF. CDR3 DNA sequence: TGCGCCAGCAGCTTGGGAACTTTAGGAGGCTACGAGCAGTACTTC.

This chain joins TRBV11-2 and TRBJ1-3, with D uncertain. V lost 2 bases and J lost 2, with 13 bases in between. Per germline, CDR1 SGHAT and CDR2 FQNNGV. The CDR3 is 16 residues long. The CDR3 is CASSLSEGSAGNTIYF. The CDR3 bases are TGTGCCAGCAGCTTAAGTGAGGGCTCAGCTGGAAACACCATATATTTT.

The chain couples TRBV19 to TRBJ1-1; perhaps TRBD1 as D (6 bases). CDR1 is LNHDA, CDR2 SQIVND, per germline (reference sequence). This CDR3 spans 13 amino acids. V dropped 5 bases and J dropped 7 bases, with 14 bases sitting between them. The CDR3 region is CASSLQGPNEAFF. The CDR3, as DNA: TGTGCCAGTAGTTTACAGGGCCCAAATGAAGCTTTCTTT. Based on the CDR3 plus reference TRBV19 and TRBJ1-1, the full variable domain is DGGITQSPKYLFRKEGQNVTLSCEQNLNHDAMYWYRQDPGQGLRLIYYSQIVNDFQKGDIAEGYSVSREKKESFPLTVTSAQKNPTAFYLCASSLQGPNEAFFGQGTRLTVV.

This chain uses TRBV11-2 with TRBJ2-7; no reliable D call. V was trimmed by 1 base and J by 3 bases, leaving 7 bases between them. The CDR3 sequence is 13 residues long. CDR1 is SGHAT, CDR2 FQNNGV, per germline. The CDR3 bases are TGTGCCAGCAGCTTAGTGGTCGGCTACGAGCAGTACTTC. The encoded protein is CASSLVVGYEQYF.

CDR3 residues: CASSIGPSGSSEQFF. The CDR3 DNA is TGTGCCAGTAGTATAGGTCCTAGCGGGAGTAGTGAGCAGTTCTTC. This chain connects TRBV19 to TRBJ2-1; 10 bases map to TRBD2. Trimming cost V 1 base and J 9 bases; bases outside gene matches: 6. The germline CDR1 and CDR2 sequences are LNHDA and SQIVND (reference sequence). There are 15 residues in the CDR3.

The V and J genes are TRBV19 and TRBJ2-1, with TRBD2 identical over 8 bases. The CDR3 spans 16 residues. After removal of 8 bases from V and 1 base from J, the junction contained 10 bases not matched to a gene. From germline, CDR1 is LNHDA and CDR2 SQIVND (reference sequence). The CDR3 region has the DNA TGTGCCAGTGGTAAGACGGGACTAGGGTCCTACAATGAGCAGTTCTTC. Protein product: CASGKTGLGSYNEQFF. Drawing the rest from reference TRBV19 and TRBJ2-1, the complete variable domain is DGGITQSPKYLFRKEGQNVTLSCEQNLNHDAMYWYRQDPGQGLRLIYYSQIVNDFQKGDIAEGYSVSREKKESFPLTVTSAQKNPTAFYLCASGKTGLGSYNEQFFGPGTRLTVL.

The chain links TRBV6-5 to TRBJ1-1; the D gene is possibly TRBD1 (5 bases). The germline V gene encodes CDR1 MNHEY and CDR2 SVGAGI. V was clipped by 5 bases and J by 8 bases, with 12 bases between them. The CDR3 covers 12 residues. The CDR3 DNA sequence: TGTGCCAGCAGTCTCGGGGGGGTAGAAGCTTTCTTT. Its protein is CASSLGGVEAFF.

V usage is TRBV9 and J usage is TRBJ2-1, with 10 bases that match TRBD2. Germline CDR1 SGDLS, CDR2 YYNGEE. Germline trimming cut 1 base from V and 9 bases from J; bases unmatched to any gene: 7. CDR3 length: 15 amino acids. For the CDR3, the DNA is TGTGCCAGCAGCGTAATGGCTAGCGGGAGCCGTGAGCAGTTCTTC. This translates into CASSVMASGSREQFF.

CDR3 nucleotides: TGTGCCAGCAGCTTGGCGCGGGCCCAGGATGGCTACACCTTC. This gives the protein CASSLARAQDGYTF. The chain employs TRBV5-6 and TRBJ1-2; D is unclear. The CDR3 has 14 residues. CDR1 is SGHDT, CDR2 YYEEEE, per germline. V was clipped by 0 bases and J by 6 bases, with 12 bases between them. Using reference TRBV5-6 and TRBJ1-2 for the parts outside the CDR3, the full variable domain is DAGVTQSPTHLIKTRGQQVTLRCSPKSGHDTVSWYQQALGQGPQFIFQYYEEEERQRGNFPDRFSGHQFPNYSSELNVNALLLGDSALYLCASSLARAQDGYTFGSGTRLTVV.

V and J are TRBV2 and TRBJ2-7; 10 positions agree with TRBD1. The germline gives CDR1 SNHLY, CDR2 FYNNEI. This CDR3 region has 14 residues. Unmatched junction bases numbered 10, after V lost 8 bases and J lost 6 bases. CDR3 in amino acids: CASDRTGGGGEQYF. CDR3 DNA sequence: TGTGCCAGCGATCGGACAGGGGGAGGTGGCGAGCAGTACTTC. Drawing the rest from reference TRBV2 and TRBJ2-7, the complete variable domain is EPEVTQTPSHQVTQMGQEVILRCVPISNHLYFYWYRQILGQKVEFLVSFYNNEISEKSEIFDDQFSVERPDGSNFTLKIRSTKLEDSAMYFCASDRTGGGGEQYFGPGTRLTVT.

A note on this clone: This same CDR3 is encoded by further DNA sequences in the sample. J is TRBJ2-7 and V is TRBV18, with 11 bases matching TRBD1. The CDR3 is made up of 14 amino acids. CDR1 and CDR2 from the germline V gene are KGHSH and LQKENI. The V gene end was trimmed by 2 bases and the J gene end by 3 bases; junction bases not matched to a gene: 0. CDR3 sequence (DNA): TGTGCCAGCTCACCAGGGACAGGGGGCTACGAGCAGTACTTC. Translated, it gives CASSPGTGGYEQYF.

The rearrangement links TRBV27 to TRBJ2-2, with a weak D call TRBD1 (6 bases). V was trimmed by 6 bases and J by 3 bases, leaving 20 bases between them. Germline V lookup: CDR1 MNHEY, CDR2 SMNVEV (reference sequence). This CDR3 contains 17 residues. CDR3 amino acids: CASRTLGASGYTGELFF. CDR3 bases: TGTGCCAGCAGGACCTTGGGGGCGAGCGGCTACACCGGGGAGCTGTTTTTT.

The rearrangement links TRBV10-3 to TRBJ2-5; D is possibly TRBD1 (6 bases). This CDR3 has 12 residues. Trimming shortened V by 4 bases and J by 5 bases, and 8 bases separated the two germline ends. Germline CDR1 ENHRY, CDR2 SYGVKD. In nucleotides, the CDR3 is TGTGCCATCAGTGCAGGGGAGGAGACCCAGTACTTC. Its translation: CAISAGEETQYF.